Presented here are 20 T cell receptor beta chains from one specimen sequenced in a study of blood T cells in healthy people across ages. A second PCR of about 7 to 12 cycles used a sample-barcoded 5' primer and a J-beta primer mix. Each CDR3 protein gets one entry after TCRdb re-called the 5' RACE reads with MiXCR. This sample has over 1.5 million distinct CDR3 sequences, with around 50% found just once. Material: blood. The source of these receptors is a middle-aged woman in good health.

The chain employs TRBV28 and TRBJ1-2; 8 bases are a match to TRBD1. Germline values: CDR1 MDHEN, CDR2 SYDVKM. The V and J ends lost 2 bases and 8 bases, in that order; junction bases with no gene match: 16. The CDR3 length is 17 residues. For the CDR3, the DNA is TGTGCCAGCAGTTTAGCGAGCACAGGGGGAAGAGCGAACGGCTACACCTTC. Protein product: CASSLASTGGRANGYTF.

This clonotype was seen a few times. V gene TRBV20-1 combines with J gene TRBJ1-6; the D gene is possibly TRBD1 (5 bases). V was clipped by 7 bases and J by 9 bases, with 13 bases between them. CDR1 is DFQATT, CDR2 SNEGSKA, per germline (reference sequence). This CDR3 region has 12 residues. CDR3 bases: TGCAGTGGCCGACCCGGGGGTTCACCCCTCCACTTT. It specifies CSGRPGGSPLHF.

The chain uses TRBV6-5 and TRBJ2-1, with D unclear. Germline V CDR1 and CDR2: MNHEY, SVGAGI. V was cut by 6 bases and J by 9 bases, with 15 bases left in between. This CDR3 has 13 residues. The CDR3 nucleotides read TGTGCCAGCAGGTATTTTCTGGTCGGTGAGCAGTTCTTC. This codes for CASRYFLVGEQFF.

This chain links TRBV20-1 with TRBJ2-7; D remains ambiguous. CDR1 and CDR2 (germline): DFQATT, SNEGSKA (reference sequence). The length of the CDR3 is 13 residues. V lost 3 bases and J lost 1, with 10 bases in between. CDR3 in DNA: TGCAGTGCTAGTAGGAGTGAGTCCTACGAGCAGTACTTC. Translating it yields CSASRSESYEQYF.

V is TRBV5-1 and J is TRBJ2-2; D not certain. V shed 3 bases and J shed 7 bases, with 4 bases lying between them. The CDR3 length is 11 residues. Per the germline V gene, CDR1 is SGHRS and CDR2 is YFSETQ. In nucleotides, the CDR3 is TGCGCCAGCAGCTGGCTCGGGGAGCTGTTTTTT. Protein product: CASSWLGELFF.

This clonotype was picked up a small number of times. The rearrangement uses TRBV4-2 and TRBJ2-7, with a tentative D call TRBD2 (6 bases). From germline, CDR1 is LGHNA and CDR2 YNFKEQ. The V and J ends lost 1 base and 3 bases respectively, with 10 bases between them. CDR3 length: 14 residues. CDR3 amino acids: CASSQGLANYEQYF. The CDR3 DNA reads TGTGCCAGCAGCCAAGGTCTAGCGAACTACGAGCAGTACTTC.

V gene TRBV10-2 combines with J gene TRBJ2-7, with D unclear. The J call may be faulty, since TRBJ2-5 better matches the DNA end. Germline V CDR1 and CDR2: WSHSY, SAAADI. This CDR3 region has 15 residues. The CDR3 DNA sequence: TGCGCCAGCAGTGATTCCCCCATTAGTGGAGAGACCCAGTACTTC. It specifies CASSDSPISGETQYF.

The chain links TRBV7-8 to TRBJ2-5, with a tentative D call TRBD2 (6 bases). Trimming removed 5 bases at V and 4 bases at J, with 11 bases between. Germline-derived CDR1 and CDR2 are SGHVS and FQNEAQ. The CDR3 sequence is 13 residues long. CDR3 region: CASSVLRGETQYF. Here the CDR3 DNA reads TGTGCCAGCAGCGTGCTGCGGGGAGAGACCCAGTACTTC.

V is TRBV29-1 and J is TRBJ2-5; the match to TRBD2 covers 8 bases. This CDR3 has 12 amino acids. CDR1 is SQVTM and CDR2 is ANQGSEA in the germline V gene. Trimming took 0 bases from V and 10 from J; bases not matched to a gene: 4. The CDR3 is CSVEEPGGYQYF. DNA of the CDR3: TGCAGCGTTGAAGAACCGGGAGGGTACCAGTACTTC.

This clonotype was seen a few times. This sequence joins TRBV7-2 and TRBJ2-7; D is uncertain. The CDR3 covers 13 residues. CDR1 and CDR2 from the germline V gene are SGHTA and FQGNSA. V lost 5 bases to trimming and J lost 4 bases, with 12 bases between them. CDR3 residues: CASSQIHLYEQYF. The DNA for the CDR3 is TGTGCCAGCAGCCAAATACACTTATACGAGCAGTACTTC.

The chain links TRBV28 to TRBJ2-3, with 10 bases matching TRBD2. The V segment lost 4 bases and the J segment 5 bases; nucleotides outside the gene matches: 6. The CDR3 has 15 amino acids. Germline CDR1 is MDHEN and CDR2 is SYDVKM. The CDR3 sequence: CASSWSGGALDTQYF. The CDR3 nucleotides are TGTGCCAGCAGTTGGAGCGGGGGGGCCTTAGATACGCAGTATTTT.

This rearrangement joins TRBV5-1 to TRBJ1-2; TRBD1 is a possible D gene (6 bases). Germline CDR1 reads SGHRS; CDR2 reads YFSETQ. This CDR3 is built from 12 residues. Between the trimmed V and J ends, which lost 6 bases and 2 bases, there was a span of 8 bases. The CDR3 bases are TGCGCCAGCATAGACAGGAACTATGGCTACACCTTC. It codes for CASIDRNYGYTF. Supplemented by reference TRBV5-1 and TRBJ1-2, the full variable domain reads KAGVTQTPRYLIKTRGQQVTLSCSPISGHRSVSWYQQTPGQGLQFLFEYFSETQRNKGNFPGRFSGRQFSNSRSEMNVSTLELGDSALYLCASIDRNYGYTFGSGTRLTVV.

The chain employs TRBV4-1 and TRBJ2-1, with D unresolved. V lost 4 bases, J lost 3 bases, and 10 bases lay in between. The CDR3 runs to 14 residues. From germline, CDR1 is MGHRA and CDR2 YSYEKL. The CDR3 reads CASSLLSDYNEQFF. For the CDR3, the DNA is TGCGCCAGCAGCCTTTTGTCGGACTACAATGAGCAGTTCTTC.

This clonotype has a count of ten or more. V is TRBV12-3 or TRBV12-4 and J is TRBJ2-1, with a tentative D call TRBD2 (7 bases). The germline V and J ends were trimmed by 0 bases and 6 bases, with 9 bases remaining between them. CDR3 length: 14 residues. CDR3 nucleotides: TGTGCCAGCAGTTTAGCGGGGGGGCGCAATGAGCAGTTCTTC. Protein product: CASSLAGGRNEQFF.

This clonotype has just a few counts. The chain combines TRBV12-3 or TRBV12-4 with TRBJ2-1, with no clear D. Trimming took off 2 bases at V and 5 bases at J, with 7 bases between the two ends. This CDR3 comprises 13 residues. The CDR3 region is CASSLKEDNEQFF. The CDR3 coding sequence is TGTGCCAGCAGTTTAAAAGAGGACAATGAGCAGTTCTTC.

In this sample, this clonotype turned up once. The CDR3: CASTGQGVNIETQYF. The CDR3 DNA follows: TGTGCCAGCACGGGGCAGGGGGTCAATATAGAGACCCAGTACTTC. The chain employs TRBV2 and TRBJ2-5; TRBD1 aligns across 7 bases. The CDR3 consists of 15 residues. The germline CDR1 and CDR2 sequences are SNHLY and FYNNEI. The V and J ends lost 7 bases and 4 bases, in that order; junction bases with no gene match: 12.

The table lists this clonotype with a few counts. This chain connects TRBV27 to TRBJ2-7; 11 positions agree with TRBD1. Germline V gene lookup returns CDR1 MNHEY and CDR2 SMNVEV (reference sequence). The CDR3 has 15 residues. The V gene end was trimmed by 5 bases and the J gene end by 2 bases; junction bases not matched to a gene: 5. The CDR3 here is CASSLRDRGAYEQYF. The CDR3 DNA reads as TGTGCCAGCAGTCTCCGGGACAGGGGGGCCTACGAGCAGTACTTC.

Only a few counts were recorded for this clonotype. Here the CDR3 reads CSAQPAGRLQETQYF. In DNA form, the CDR3 reads TGCAGTGCCCAACCGGCAGGGAGGTTACAAGAGACCCAGTACTTC. The chain is built from TRBV20-1 and TRBJ2-5; weak D call: TRBD2 (6 bases). The CDR3 sequence is 15 residues long. Germline V gives CDR1 DFQATT, CDR2 SNEGSKA (reference sequence). Trimming stripped 6 bases from V and 2 bases from J, with 19 bases between.

This chain joins TRBV7-2 and TRBJ2-7, with D possibly being TRBD1 (6 bases). Germline V gene data show CDR1 as SGHTA and CDR2 as FQGNSA. Between the trimmed V and J ends, which lost 1 base and 5 bases, there was a span of 15 bases. This CDR3 is 15 amino acids long. This CDR3 is CASSLDGTRTHEQYF. The CDR3 DNA reads TGTGCCAGCAGCTTAGACGGGACACGGACCCACGAGCAGTACTTC.

The CDR3 coding sequence is TGTGCCACCAGCAGAGGACACACGAACACTGAAGCTTTCTTT. It encodes CATSRGHTNTEAFF. The gene calls are TRBV15 and TRBJ1-1; D remains unclear. V lost 1 base and J lost 1, with 7 bases in between. The CDR3 is made up of 14 amino acids. The V gene's germline CDR1 is LNHNV and CDR2 YYDKDF (reference sequence).